This T cell receptor beta chain was sequenced in a study of PD-L1 blockade in urothelial cancer. As for the study in general: Bladder-origin urothelial cancer in males covered about 90% of the roughly 30 patients. Prior chemotherapy in patients spanned 0 to 3 regimens.

Only in-frame clones appear in the TCRdb table, and some are missing; sequencing was by immunoSEQ multiplex PCR. Here the sample spans under 50,000 clones, 75% to 90% being singletons. CDR1 is SGHVS and CDR2 is FQNEAQ in the germline V gene. There are 17 residues in the CDR3. J lost 5 bases, V lost 7 bases, and 12 bases had no gene match. Time point defined: peripheral blood 6 weeks after treatment start. The chain has TRBV7-8 and TRBJ2-2; TRBD2 matches at 11 bases. This clonotype was sampled from a man between 60 and 75 years old with urothelial cancer. This specimen consisted of PBMCs, obtained around atezolizumab (anti-PD-L1) treatment. CDR3: CASTDAGLAGGTGELFF. CDR3 sequence (DNA): TGTGCCAGCACCGATGCCGGGTTAGCGGGGGGGACCGGGGAGCTGTTTTTT.